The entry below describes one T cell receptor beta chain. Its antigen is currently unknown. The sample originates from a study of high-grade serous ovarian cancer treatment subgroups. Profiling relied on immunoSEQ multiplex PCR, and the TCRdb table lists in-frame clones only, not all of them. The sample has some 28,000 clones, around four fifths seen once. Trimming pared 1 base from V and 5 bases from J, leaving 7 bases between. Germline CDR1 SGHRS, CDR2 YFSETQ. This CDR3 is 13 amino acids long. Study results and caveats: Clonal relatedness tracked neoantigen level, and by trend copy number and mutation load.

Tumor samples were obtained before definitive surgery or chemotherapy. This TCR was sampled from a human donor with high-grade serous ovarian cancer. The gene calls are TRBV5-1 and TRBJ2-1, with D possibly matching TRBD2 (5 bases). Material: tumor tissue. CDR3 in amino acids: CASSLTRDNEQFF. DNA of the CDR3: TGCGCCAGCAGCTTGACTAGGGACAATGAGCAGTTCTTC.